The clone carrying this TCR beta chain was counted a single time. This sample was included in a study of T cell responses to AZD1222 COVID-19 vaccine. The CDR3 is 13 residues long. Trimming took off 3 bases at V and 4 bases at J, with 7 bases between the two ends. CDR1 is SEHNR, CDR2 FQNEAQ, per germline (reference sequence). The data were produced by immunoSEQ multiplex PCR, yet TCRdb's version contains in-frame clones alone and is incomplete. The sample lists 25,000 to 35,000 clones, about 89% occurring once. This receptor was obtained from an adult in good health. The chain carries TRBV7-9 and TRBJ1-5, with D possibly TRBD1 on 5 matching bases. Sequences were derived from peripheral blood, sampled on day 0 of AZD1222 vaccination. Here the CDR3 reads CASSFGGNQPQHF. CDR3 sequence (DNA): TGTGCCAGCAGCTTCGGGGGTAATCAGCCCCAGCATTTT.